The rows below give T cell receptor beta chains drawn from one sample of a study of Ad26.COV2.S vaccination and SARS-CoV-2 variants. TCRdb's table, derived via immunoSEQ multiplex PCR, lists solely in-frame clones and lacks some. The sample holds around 450,000 clones, roughly 90% seen once. Sequencing used peripheral blood, obtained in a trial of Ad26.COV2.S vaccine versus placebo. Every receptor here comes from a person between 18 and 65 years old who received the Ad26.COV2.S COVID-19 vaccine or a placebo. Each CDR3 is given with its conserved first and last residue. Fields, in order: J gene, D gene, V gene, CDR3 length, clone size, CDR3 DNA, CDR3 protein. D genes are given only for firm matches. Size values are once, few and many counts, or a class for expanded clones, and some rows have none.

TRBJ2-2	NA	TRBV7-9	16	NA	TGTGCCAGCCGGTCAGGCCGGTGGGGGACAACCGGGGAGCTGTTTTTT	CASRSGRWGTTGELFF
TRBJ2-1	NA	TRBV7-2	13	once	TGTGCCAGCAGCATCCAAGTCAGCGATGAGCAGTTCTTC	CASSIQVSDEQFF
TRBJ2-2	NA	TRBV7-3	13	NA	TGTGCCAGCAGCTTAGGCCGGACCGGGGAGCTGTTTTTT	CASSLGRTGELFF
TRBJ1-5	NA	TRBV28	16	NA	TGTGCCAGCAGTTTATTAGGGGGGGCTGGCAATCAGCCCCAGCATTTT	CASSLLGGAGNQPQHF
TRBJ1-5	NA	TRBV2	15	NA	TGTGCCAGCAGGGATGGGGGATGGGGCAATCAGCCCCAGCATTTT	CASRDGGWGNQPQHF
TRBJ2-1	NA	TRBV6-2/TRBV6-3	16	NA	TGTGCCAGCAGTCTCACGCCAGACAGCTCCTACAATGAGCAGTTCTTC	CASSLTPDSSYNEQFF
TRBJ1-2	TRBD1	TRBV6-5	14	NA	TGTGCCAGCAGTTCCTTGACAGGGGGCCGTGGCTACACCTTC	CASSSLTGGRGYTF
TRBJ1-4	NA	TRBV6-2/TRBV6-3	13	once	TGTGCCAGCAGTTTCCAGGAGGGTGCAAAACTGTTTTTT	CASSFQEGAKLFF
TRBJ2-3	TRBD1	TRBV30	14	NA	TGTGCCTGGAACCCGGGACAGCGCACAGATACGCAGTATTTT	CAWNPGQRTDTQYF
TRBJ2-5	NA	TRBV29-1	10	NA	TGCAGCGTTGCTCTGGAGACCCAGTACTTC	CSVALETQYF
TRBJ2-5	TRBD1	TRBV18	17	NA	TGTGCCAGCTCACCACCGAGGGGGACAGGGTCCCCCGAGACCCAGTACTTC	CASSPPRGTGSPETQYF
TRBJ2-2	NA	TRBV28	17	few	TGTGCCAGCACACACGTCGTGACTTCTAGATTTACCGGGGAGCTGTTTTTT	CASTHVVTSRFTGELFF
TRBJ2-6	TRBD1	TRBV6-2/TRBV6-3	16	few	TGTGCCAGCAGCCCAGGGGGCGGCTCTGGGGCCAACGTCCTGACTTTC	CASSPGGGSGANVLTF
TRBJ2-1	NA	TRBV2	13	NA	TGTGCCAGCAGCCCTATAACAGGACTGGCCAAGTTCTTC	CASSPITGLAKFF
TRBJ1-5	NA	TRBV28	16	NA	TGTGCCAGCAGTTTTAGAGGGGGGCTAAGCAATCAGCCCCAGCATTTT	CASSFRGGLSNQPQHF
TRBJ2-3	TRBD2	TRBV7-8	17	NA	TGTGCCAGCAGCTTAGTTGGTAGCGGGAGCAGCACAGATACGCAGTATTTT	CASSLVGSGSSTDTQYF
TRBJ2-1	NA	TRBV19	14	NA	TGTGCCAGTAGTACAGGACTATCCAACAATGAGCAGTTCTTC	CASSTGLSNNEQFF
TRBJ2-5	NA	TRBV18	13	NA	TGTGCCAGCTCACCACCAGGGAGGGAGACCCAGTACTTC	CASSPPGRETQYF
TRBJ1-5	NA	TRBV19	12	NA	TGTGCCAGTAGCCCGATGGGGAGACCCCAGCATTTT	CASSPMGRPQHF
TRBJ2-2	TRBD2	TRBV2	17	NA	TGTGCCAGCAGTGTACTCCTAGCGGGGTCGAACACCGGGGAGCTGTTTTTT	CASSVLLAGSNTGELFF
TRBJ2-6	NA	TRBV7-2	15	NA	TGTGCCAGCAGCGAAATCCTCTCTGGGGCCAACGTCCTGACTTTC	CASSEILSGANVLTF
TRBJ1-1	NA	TRBV19	18	NA	TGTGCCAGTAGTATCGGAAGGTTGAACAGGGTGGCTAACACTGAAGCTTTCTTT	CASSIGRLNRVANTEAFF
TRBJ2-7	NA	TRBV11-2	15	NA	TGTGCCAGCAGCTCCACTACTACCCACTCCTACGAGCAGTACTTC	CASSSTTTHSYEQYF
TRBJ1-1	NA	TRBV10-1	13	NA	TGCGCCAGCAGTGAGACAGGGAGTACTGAAGCTTTCTTT	CASSETGSTEAFF
TRBJ2-7	NA	TRBV5-8	15	NA	TGTGCCAGCAGCTTGGTAGGTGACACCATCTACGAGCAGTACTTC	CASSLVGDTIYEQYF
TRBJ2-7	NA	TRBV7-2	15	NA	TGTGCCAGCAGCTTAGGACAGGCTCCATCGAGGGAGCAGTACTTC	CASSLGQAPSREQYF
TRBJ1-1	NA	TRBV7-9	15	NA	TGTGCCAGCAGCCACGTACCCCAGGGACTCACTGAAGCTTTCTTT	CASSHVPQGLTEAFF
TRBJ2-7	NA	TRBV7-9	13	NA	TGTGCCAGCAGCCAGGTAAAGGACTACGAGCAGTACTTC	CASSQVKDYEQYF
TRBJ2-5	NA	TRBV5-4	13	NA	TGTGCCAGCAGCGGCCGGCTGCAAGAGACCCAGTACTTC	CASSGRLQETQYF
TRBJ2-1	NA	TRBV3-1/TRBV3-2	13	NA	TGTGCCAGCGCCCGGGGGACCTACAATGAGCAGTTCTTC	CASARGTYNEQFF
TRBJ2-3	NA	TRBV7-2	17	NA	TGTGCCAGCAGCACCCTTAGTGGGGGAGAGACAGGAGATACGCAGTATTTT	CASSTLSGGETGDTQYF
TRBJ2-1	NA	TRBV11-1	14	NA	TGTGCCAGCAGCTTGGGGCACCAATACAATGAGCAGTTCTTC	CASSLGHQYNEQFF
TRBJ2-6	NA	TRBV9	17	NA	TGTGCCAGCAGCGTAGTAGTGAGTTACTCTGGGGCCAACGTCCTGACTTTC	CASSVVVSYSGANVLTF
TRBJ1-5	TRBD1	TRBV5-6	16	NA	TGTGCCAGCAGTACAACGCGGGCAGGGGGAATTCAGCCCCAGCATTTT	CASSTTRAGGIQPQHF
TRBJ2-1	NA	TRBV6-2/TRBV6-3	17	once	TGTGCCAGCAGTTACATCCGACTAGTCTATACCACCGATGAGCAGTTCTTC	CASSYIRLVYTTDEQFF
TRBJ1-2	NA	TRBV7-6	14	few	TGTGCCAGCAGCTTAGGTGCAAGAAACTATGGCTACACCTTC	CASSLGARNYGYTF
TRBJ1-5	NA	TRBV19	15	NA	TGTGCCAGTAGTATAGTGGGCAGGAACAATCAGCCCCAGCATTTT	CASSIVGRNNQPQHF
TRBJ1-2	NA	TRBV19	14	NA	TGTGCCAGTAGTACCCACGAGGGCTGGTATGGCTACACCTTC	CASSTHEGWYGYTF
TRBJ2-2	NA	TRBV3-1/TRBV3-2	15	NA	TGTGCCAGCAGCGACACACACTCACCCGGCGGGGAGCTGTTTTTT	CASSDTHSPGGELFF
TRBJ2-4	NA	TRBV10-1	14	NA	TGCGCCAGCGTTCGGGGCGTAACCAAAAACATTCAGTACTTC	CASVRGVTKNIQYF
TRBJ1-3	NA	TRBV30	12	NA	TGTGCCTGGAGTGTAGCTGGAAACACCATATATTTT	CAWSVAGNTIYF
TRBJ1-2	TRBD1	TRBV29-1	15	NA	TGCAGCGTTGCGGAGGGACAGAAAGCTAACTATGGCTACACCTTC	CSVAEGQKANYGYTF
TRBJ2-2	NA	TRBV10-3	15	NA	TGTGCCATCAGTGAGATGGGAGAGAACACCGGGGAGCTGTTTTTT	CAISEMGENTGELFF
TRBJ2-7	NA	TRBV4-3	15	NA	TGCGCCAGCAGCCAAGTCGTCACAAGCTCCTACGAGCAGTACTTC	CASSQVVTSSYEQYF